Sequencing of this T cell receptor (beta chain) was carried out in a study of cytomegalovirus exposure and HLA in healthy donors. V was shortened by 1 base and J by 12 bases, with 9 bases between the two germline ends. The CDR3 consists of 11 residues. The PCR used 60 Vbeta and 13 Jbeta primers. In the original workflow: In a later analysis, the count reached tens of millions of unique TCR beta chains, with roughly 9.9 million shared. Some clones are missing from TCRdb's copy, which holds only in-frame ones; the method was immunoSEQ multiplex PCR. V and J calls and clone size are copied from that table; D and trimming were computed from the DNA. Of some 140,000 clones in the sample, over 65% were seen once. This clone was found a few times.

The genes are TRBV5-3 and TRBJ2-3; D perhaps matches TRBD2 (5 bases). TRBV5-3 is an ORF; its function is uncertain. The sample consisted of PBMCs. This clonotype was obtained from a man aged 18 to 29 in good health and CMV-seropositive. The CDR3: CARSLTADQYF. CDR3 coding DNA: TGTGCCAGAAGCTTGACAGCGGACCAGTATTTT.